Below, one TCR beta chain is given with its context. Its target is not known. Use of 60 Vbeta and 13 Jbeta primers characterized the PCR. The repertoire was sequenced with immunoSEQ multiplex PCR; TCRdb's copy has only in-frame clones and lacks some. Altogether some 150,000 clones are present, 79% being singletons, with the ten largest covering roughly 6.3%. This sample was included in a study of cytomegalovirus exposure and HLA in healthy donors. General observations from the study: Published work reported that the classifier diagnosed cytomegalovirus status with high specificity and sensitivity. Based on reports, TCR beta sequences accurately predicted HLA-A and HLA-B alleles for most subjects. What a later analysis reportedly showed was that an Asian-associated ancestry cluster had fewer N-insertions than the roughly 670-donor mean.

The receptor was derived from a middle-aged woman in good health and CMV-seropositive. Material for sequencing was PBMCs.

The CDR3 here is CASSKDSYEQYF. The DNA of the CDR3 is TGTGCCAGTAGTAAGGACAGCTACGAGCAGTACTTC. V usage is TRBV19 and J usage is TRBJ2-7, with D maybe TRBD1 (6 bases). The V gene lost 4 bases and the J gene lost 3 bases, with 7 bases spanning the gap. The CDR3 consists of 12 residues. Germline-derived CDR1 and CDR2 are LNHDA and SQIVND (reference sequence).